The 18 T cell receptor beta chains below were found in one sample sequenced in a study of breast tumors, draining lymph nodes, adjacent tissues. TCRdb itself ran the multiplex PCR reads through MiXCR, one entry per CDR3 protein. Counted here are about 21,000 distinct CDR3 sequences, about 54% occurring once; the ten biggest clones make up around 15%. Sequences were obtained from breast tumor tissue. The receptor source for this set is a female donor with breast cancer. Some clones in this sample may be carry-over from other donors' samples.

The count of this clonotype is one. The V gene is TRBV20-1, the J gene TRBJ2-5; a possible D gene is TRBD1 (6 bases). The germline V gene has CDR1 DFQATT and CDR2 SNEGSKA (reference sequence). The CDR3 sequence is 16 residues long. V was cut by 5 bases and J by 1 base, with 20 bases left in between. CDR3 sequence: CSAPRPGAPFQETQYF. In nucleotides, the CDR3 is TGCAGTGCTCCCCGGCCAGGGGCACCTTTCCAAGAGACCCAGTACTTC.

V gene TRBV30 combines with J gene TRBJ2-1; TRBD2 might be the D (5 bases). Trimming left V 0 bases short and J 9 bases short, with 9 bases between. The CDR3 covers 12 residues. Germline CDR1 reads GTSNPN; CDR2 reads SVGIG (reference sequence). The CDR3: CAWSVGEGEQFF. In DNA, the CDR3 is TGTGCCTGGAGTGTCGGGGAAGGTGAGCAGTTCTTC.

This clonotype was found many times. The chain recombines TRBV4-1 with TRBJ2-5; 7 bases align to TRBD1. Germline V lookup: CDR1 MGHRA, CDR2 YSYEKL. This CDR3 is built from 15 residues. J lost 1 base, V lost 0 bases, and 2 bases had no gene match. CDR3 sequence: CASSQETGPQETQYF. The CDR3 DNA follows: TGCGCCAGCAGCCAAGAGACAGGGCCCCAAGAGACCCAGTACTTC.

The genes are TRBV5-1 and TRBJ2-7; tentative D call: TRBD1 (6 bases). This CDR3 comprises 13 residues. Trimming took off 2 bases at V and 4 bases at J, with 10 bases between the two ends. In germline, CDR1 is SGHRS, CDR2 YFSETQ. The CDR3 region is CASSFDRLYEQYF. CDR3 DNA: TGCGCCAGCAGCTTTGACAGGTTATACGAGCAGTACTTC.

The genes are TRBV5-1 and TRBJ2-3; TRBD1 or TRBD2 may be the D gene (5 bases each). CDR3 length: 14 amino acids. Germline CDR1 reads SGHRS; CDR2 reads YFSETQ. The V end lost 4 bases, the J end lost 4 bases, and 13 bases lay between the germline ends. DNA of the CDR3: TGCGCCAGCAGCCCCGGGACGGGTTCAGATACGCAGTATTTT. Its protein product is CASSPGTGSDTQYF.

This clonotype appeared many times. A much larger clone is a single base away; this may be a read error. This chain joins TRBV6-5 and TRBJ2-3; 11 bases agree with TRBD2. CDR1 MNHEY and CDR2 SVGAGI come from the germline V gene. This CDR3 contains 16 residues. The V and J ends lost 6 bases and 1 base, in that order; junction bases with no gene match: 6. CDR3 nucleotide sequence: TGTGCCAGCAGCCGAACGACTAGCGGGGGCACAGATACGCAGTATTTT. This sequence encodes CASSRTTSGGTDTQYF.

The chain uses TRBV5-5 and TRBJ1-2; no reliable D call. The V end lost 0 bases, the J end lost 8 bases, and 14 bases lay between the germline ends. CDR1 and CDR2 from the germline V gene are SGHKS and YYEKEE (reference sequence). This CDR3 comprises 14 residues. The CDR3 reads CASSLGVAPAGYTF. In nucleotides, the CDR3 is TGTGCCAGCAGCTTGGGGGTAGCGCCAGCCGGCTACACCTTC.

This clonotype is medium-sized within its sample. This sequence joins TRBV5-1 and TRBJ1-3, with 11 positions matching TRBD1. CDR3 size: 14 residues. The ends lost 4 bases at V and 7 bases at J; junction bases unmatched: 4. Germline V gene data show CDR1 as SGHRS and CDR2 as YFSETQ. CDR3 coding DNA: TGCGCCAGCAGCCCTGGGACAGGGGGTAACACCATATATTTT. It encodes CASSPGTGGNTIYF. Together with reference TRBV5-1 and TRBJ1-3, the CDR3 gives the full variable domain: KAGVTQTPRYLIKTRGQQVTLSCSPISGHRSVSWYQQTPGQGLQFLFEYFSETQRNKGNFPGRFSGRQFSNSRSEMNVSTLELGDSALYLCASSPGTGGNTIYFGEGSWLTVV.

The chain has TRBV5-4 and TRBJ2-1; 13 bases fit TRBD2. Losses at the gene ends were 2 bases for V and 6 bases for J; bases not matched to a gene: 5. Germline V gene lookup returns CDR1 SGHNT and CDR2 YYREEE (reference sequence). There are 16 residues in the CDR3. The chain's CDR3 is CASSLRRLAGGNEQFF. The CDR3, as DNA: TGTGCCAGCAGCTTAAGGAGACTAGCGGGAGGCAATGAGCAGTTCTTC.

The CDR3 DNA follows: TGTGCCAGCAGTAAGACAGGGGGCAGGCAGCCCCAGCATTTT. Residues: CASSKTGGRQPQHF. This chain uses TRBV2 with TRBJ1-5; 10 bases agree with TRBD1. Trimming cost V 5 bases and J 7 bases; bases outside gene matches: 5. The CDR3 is made up of 14 amino acids. CDR1 and CDR2 (germline): SNHLY, FYNNEI.

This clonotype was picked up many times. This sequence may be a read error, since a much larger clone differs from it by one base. As DNA, the CDR3 is TGTGCCAGCAGCTTGCGACAGGCTATTGGCGAGCAGTACTTC. This sequence encodes CASSLRQAIGEQYF. The chain couples TRBV5-6 to TRBJ2-7; a possible D gene is TRBD1 (6 bases). Germline assignment: CDR1 SGHDT and CDR2 YYEEEE. This CDR3 spans 14 amino acids. V was clipped by 1 base and J by 6 bases, with 14 bases between them.

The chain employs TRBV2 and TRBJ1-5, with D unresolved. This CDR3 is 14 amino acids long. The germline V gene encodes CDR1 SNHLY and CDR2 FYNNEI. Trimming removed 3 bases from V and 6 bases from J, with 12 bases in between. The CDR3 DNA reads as TGTGCCAGCAGTGACCGCCCCTCGGGTCAGCCCCAGCATTTT. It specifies CASSDRPSGQPQHF.

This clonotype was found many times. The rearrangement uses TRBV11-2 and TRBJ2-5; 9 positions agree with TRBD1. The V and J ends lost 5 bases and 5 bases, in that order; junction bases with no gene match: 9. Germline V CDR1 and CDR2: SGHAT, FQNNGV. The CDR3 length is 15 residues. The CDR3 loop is CASSVTGGRAETQYF. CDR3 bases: TGTGCCAGCAGCGTCACAGGGGGCAGGGCGGAGACCCAGTACTTC.

The CDR3 DNA follows: TGCAGTGCTAGTGCTAGGGGGGGATACAGCACAGATACGCAGTATTTT. It specifies CSASARGGYSTDTQYF. V is TRBV20-1 and J is TRBJ2-3; D is perhaps TRBD2 (7 bases). Germline V gene sequence: CDR1 DFQATT, CDR2 SNEGSKA (reference sequence). The CDR3 is 16 residues long. V lost 3 bases, J lost 0 bases, and 16 bases lay in between.

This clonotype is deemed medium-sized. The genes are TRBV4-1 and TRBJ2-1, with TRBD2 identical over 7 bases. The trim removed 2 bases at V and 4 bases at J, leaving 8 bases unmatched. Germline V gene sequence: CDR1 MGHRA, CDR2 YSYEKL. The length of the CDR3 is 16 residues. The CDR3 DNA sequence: TGCGCCAGCAGCCAACTAGGACTAGGGTCTTACAATGAGCAGTTCTTC. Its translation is CASSQLGLGSYNEQFF.

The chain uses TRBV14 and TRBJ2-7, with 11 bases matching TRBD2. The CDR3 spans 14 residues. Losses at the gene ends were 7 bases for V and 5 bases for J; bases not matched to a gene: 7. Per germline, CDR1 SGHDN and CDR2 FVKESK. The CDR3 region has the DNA TGTGCCAGCAACCTACTAGCGGGAGCTAACGAGCAGTACTTC. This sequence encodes CASNLLAGANEQYF. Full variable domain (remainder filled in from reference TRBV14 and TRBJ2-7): EAGVTQFPSHSVIEKGQTVTLRCDPISGHDNLYWYRRVMGKEIKFLLHFVKESKQDESGMPNNRFLAERTGGTYSTLKVQPAELEDSGVYFCASNLLAGANEQYFGPGTRLTVT.

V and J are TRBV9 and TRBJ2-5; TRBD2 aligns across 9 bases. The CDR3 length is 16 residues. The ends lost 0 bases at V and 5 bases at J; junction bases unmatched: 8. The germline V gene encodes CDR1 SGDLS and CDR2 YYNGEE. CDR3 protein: CASSVGGSGRGETQYF. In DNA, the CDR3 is TGTGCCAGCAGCGTAGGCGGTAGCGGGAGAGGGGAGACCCAGTACTTC.

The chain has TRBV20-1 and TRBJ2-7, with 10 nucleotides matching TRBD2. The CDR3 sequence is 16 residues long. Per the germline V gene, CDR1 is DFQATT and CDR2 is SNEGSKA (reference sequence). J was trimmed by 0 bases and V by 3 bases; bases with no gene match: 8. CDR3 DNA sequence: TGCAGTGCTAGGGCTAGCGGGGGTGCTAGCTCCTACGAGCAGTACTTC. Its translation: CSARASGGASSYEQYF.